The sequence of this T cell receptor beta chain was determined in a study of blood T cell repertoires in COVID-19. Study information: Nucleic acid was either cDNA or gDNA, and it came from T cells, B-cell-depleted T cells, or PBMCs.

Sequenced by immunoSEQ multiplex PCR; TCRdb stores in-frame clones only, minus some. The profile shows around 77,000 clones, 75% to 95% of them singletons. The material sequenced was peripheral blood. This receptor was identified in a woman in her sixties or seventies with active COVID-19.

CDR3 in amino acids: CASSPRTSARGDTQYF. In DNA, the CDR3 is TGTGCCAGCTCACCCCGGACTAGCGCTAGAGGAGATACGCAGTATTTT. The J gene is TRBJ2-3, the V gene TRBV18, with 9 bases matching TRBD2. Unmatched junction bases numbered 9, after V lost 3 bases and J lost 5 bases. The germline CDR1 and CDR2 sequences are KGHSH and LQKENI. The CDR3 spans 16 residues.